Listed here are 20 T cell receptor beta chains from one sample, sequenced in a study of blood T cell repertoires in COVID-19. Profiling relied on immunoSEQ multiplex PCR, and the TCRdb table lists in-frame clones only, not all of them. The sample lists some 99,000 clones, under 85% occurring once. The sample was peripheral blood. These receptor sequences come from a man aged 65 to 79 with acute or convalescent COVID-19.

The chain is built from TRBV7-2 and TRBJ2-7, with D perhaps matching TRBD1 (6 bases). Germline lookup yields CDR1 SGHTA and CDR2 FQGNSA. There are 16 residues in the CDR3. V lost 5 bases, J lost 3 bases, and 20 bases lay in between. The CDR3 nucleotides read TGTGCCAGCAGCCCTAGGAGATACGAAGGGGGCTACGAGCAGTACTTC. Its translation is CASSPRRYEGGYEQYF.

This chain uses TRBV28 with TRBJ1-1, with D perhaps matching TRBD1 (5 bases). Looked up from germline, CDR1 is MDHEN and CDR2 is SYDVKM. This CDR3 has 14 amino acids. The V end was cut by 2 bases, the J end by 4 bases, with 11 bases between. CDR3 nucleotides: TGTGCCAGCAGTTTAGGCGCAGGGCTCACTGAAGCTTTCTTT. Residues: CASSLGAGLTEAFF.

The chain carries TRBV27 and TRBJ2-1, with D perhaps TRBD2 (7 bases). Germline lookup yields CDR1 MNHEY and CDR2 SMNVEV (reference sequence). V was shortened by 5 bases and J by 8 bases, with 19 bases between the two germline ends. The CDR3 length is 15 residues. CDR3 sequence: CASSPRGAVFDEQFF. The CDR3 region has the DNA TGTGCCAGCAGTCCCCGGGGGGCGGTTTTTGATGAGCAGTTCTTC.

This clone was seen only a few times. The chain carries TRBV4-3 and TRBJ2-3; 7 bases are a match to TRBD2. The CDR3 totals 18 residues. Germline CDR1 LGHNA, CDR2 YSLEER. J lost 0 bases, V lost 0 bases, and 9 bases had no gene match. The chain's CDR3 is CASSQDIIRGESTDTQYF. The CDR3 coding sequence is TGCGCCAGCAGCCAAGATATCATACGGGGGGAGAGCACAGATACGCAGTATTTT.

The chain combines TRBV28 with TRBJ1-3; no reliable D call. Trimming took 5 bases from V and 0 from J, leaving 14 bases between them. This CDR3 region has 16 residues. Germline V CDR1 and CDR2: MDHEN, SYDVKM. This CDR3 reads CASSQMTIYSGNTIYF. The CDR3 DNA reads TGTGCCAGCAGTCAGATGACAATCTACTCTGGAAACACCATATATTTT.

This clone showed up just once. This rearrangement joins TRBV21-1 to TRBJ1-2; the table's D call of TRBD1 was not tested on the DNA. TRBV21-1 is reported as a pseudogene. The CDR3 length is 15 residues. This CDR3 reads CASSSFRDRGQCYTF. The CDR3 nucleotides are TGTGCCAGCAGCAGTTTCCGGGACAGGGGGCAGTGCTACACCTTC.

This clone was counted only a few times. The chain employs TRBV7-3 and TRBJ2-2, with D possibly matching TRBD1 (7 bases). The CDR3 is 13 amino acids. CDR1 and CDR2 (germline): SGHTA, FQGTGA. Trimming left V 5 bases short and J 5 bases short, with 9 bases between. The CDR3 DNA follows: TGTGCCAGCAGCCCAGGGGGGACCGGGGAGCTGTTTTTT. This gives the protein CASSPGGTGELFF.

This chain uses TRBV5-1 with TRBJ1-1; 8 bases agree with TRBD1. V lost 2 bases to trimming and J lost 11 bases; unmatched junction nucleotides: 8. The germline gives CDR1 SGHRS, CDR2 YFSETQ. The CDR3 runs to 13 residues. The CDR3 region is CASSFRTGHTAFF. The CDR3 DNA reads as TGCGCCAGCAGCTTCCGGACAGGGCATACGGCTTTCTTT.

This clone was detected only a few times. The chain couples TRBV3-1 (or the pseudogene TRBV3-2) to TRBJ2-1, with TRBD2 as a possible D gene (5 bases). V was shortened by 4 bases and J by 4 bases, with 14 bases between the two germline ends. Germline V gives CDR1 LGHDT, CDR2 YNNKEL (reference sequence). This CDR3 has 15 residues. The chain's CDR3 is CASSLLSGEYNEQFF. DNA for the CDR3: TGTGCCAGCAGCCTTCTCTCTGGGGAGTACAATGAGCAGTTCTTC.

CDR3 amino acids: CASSIRGTGGYLSHEQFF. The DNA for the CDR3 is TGTGCCAGCAGCATTAGGGGGACAGGGGGCTACCTATCCCATGAGCAGTTCTTC. This sequence joins TRBV28 and TRBJ2-1; 12 bases map to TRBD1. Trimming at V came to 6 bases and at J to 8 bases, leaving 17 bases not matched to a gene. The germline V gene has CDR1 MDHEN and CDR2 SYDVKM. CDR3 size: 18 residues.

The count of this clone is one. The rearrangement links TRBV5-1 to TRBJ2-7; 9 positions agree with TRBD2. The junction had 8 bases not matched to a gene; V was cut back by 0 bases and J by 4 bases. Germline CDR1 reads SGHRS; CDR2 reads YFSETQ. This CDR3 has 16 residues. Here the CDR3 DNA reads TGCGCCAGCAGCTTGGGACTAGCGGACATACAGTACGAGCAGTACTTC. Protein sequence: CASSLGLADIQYEQYF.

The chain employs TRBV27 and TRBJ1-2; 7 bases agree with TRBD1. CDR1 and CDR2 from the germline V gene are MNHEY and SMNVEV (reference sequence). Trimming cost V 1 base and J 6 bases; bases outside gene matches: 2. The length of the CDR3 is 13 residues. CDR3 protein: CASSLLGTDGYTF. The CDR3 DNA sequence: TGTGCCAGCAGTTTATTGGGGACAGATGGCTACACCTTC.

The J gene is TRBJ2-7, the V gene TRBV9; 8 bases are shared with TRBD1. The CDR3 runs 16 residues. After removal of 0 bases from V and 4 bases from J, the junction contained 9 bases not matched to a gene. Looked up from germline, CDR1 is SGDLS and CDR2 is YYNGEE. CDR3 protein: CASSVAVRTGMYEQYF. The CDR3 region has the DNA TGTGCCAGCAGCGTAGCTGTTCGGACAGGGATGTACGAGCAGTACTTC.

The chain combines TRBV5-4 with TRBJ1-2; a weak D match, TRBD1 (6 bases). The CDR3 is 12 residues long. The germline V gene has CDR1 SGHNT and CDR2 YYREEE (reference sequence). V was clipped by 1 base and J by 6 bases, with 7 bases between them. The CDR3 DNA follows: TGTGCCAGCAGCTTGAGACAGGATGGCTACACCTTC. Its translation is CASSLRQDGYTF.

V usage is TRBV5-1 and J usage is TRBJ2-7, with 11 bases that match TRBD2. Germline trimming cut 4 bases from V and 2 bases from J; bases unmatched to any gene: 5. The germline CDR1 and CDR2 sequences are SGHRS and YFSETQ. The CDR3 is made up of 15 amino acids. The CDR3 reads CASSETSGRPYEQYF. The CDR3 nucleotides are TGCGCCAGCAGCGAAACTAGCGGGAGACCCTACGAGCAGTACTTC.

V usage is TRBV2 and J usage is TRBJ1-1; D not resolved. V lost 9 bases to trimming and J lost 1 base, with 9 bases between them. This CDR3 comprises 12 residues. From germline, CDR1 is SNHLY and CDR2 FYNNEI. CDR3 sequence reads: CARKTSNTEAFF. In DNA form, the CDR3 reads TGTGCCAGAAAAACATCGAACACTGAAGCTTTCTTT.

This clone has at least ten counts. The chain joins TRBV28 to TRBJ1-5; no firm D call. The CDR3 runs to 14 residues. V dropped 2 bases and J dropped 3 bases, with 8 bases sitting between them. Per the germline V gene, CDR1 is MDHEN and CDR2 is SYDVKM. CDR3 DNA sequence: TGTGCCAGCAGTTTAACGACACCCAATCAGCCCCAGCATTTT. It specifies CASSLTTPNQPQHF.

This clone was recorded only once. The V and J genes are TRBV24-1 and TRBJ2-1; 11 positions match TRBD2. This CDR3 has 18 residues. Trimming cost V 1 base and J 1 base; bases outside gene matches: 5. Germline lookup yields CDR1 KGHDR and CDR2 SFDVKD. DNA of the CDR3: TGTGCCACCAGTGATTTCCTCGGACTAGCGGGTTCCTACAATGAGCAGTTCTTC. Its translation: CATSDFLGLAGSYNEQFF.

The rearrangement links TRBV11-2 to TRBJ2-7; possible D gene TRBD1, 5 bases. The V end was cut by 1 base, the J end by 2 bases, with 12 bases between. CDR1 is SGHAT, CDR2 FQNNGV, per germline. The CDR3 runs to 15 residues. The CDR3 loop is CASSLVADRAYEQYF. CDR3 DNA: TGTGCCAGCAGCTTAGTTGCCGACAGAGCCTACGAGCAGTACTTC.

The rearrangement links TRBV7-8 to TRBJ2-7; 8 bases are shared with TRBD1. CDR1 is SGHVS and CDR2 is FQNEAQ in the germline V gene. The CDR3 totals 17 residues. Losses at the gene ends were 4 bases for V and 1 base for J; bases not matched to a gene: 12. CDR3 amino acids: CASSSSSGTGYSYEQYF. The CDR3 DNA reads TGTGCCAGCAGCTCCTCCTCCGGGACAGGTTATTCCTACGAGCAGTACTTC.